The rows below give T cell receptor beta chains drawn from one sample of a study of PD-L1 blockade in urothelial cancer. The method was immunoSEQ multiplex PCR; TCRdb's version includes in-frame clones alone and lacks a portion of them. The table lists about 48,000 clones, around 88% of them singletons. Here the sequenced sample was PBMCs, taken around atezolizumab (anti-PD-L1) treatment. The origin of the receptors is a man aged 55 to 70 with urothelial cancer. Each CDR3 is given with its conserved first and last residue. A D gene is named only where the DNA matches it firmly. Expanded clones are given a class, and other clones once, few, many or no size at all.

.,.,TRBJ1-5,TRBV7-9,CASSLSNRVGGQPQHF,TGTGCCAGCAGCTTATCAAACAGGGTAGGAGGTCAGCCCCAGCATTTT
TRBD1,.,TRBJ2-3,TRBV19,CASSIRPTGSTDTQYF,TGTGCCAGTAGTATCCGGCCGACAGGGTCGACAGATACGCAGTATTTT
.,.,TRBJ1-2,TRBV2,CAGTVQNYGYTF,TGTGCCGGTACAGTCCAGAACTATGGCTACACCTTC
TRBD1,.,TRBJ1-2,TRBV5-6,CASSDLDRGDGYTF,TGTGCCAGCAGCGACCTGGACAGGGGAGACGGCTACACCTTC
TRBD1,.,TRBJ1-1,TRBV28,CASIPGTGMTEAFF,TGTGCCAGCATTCCCGGGACAGGGATGACTGAAGCTTTCTTT
TRBD1,few,TRBJ1-5,TRBV10-3,CAISTGGWNQPQHF,TGTGCCATCAGTACAGGGGGTTGGAATCAGCCCCAGCATTTT
TRBD2,.,TRBJ2-5,TRBV5-4,CASSPGLDETQYF,TGTGCCAGCAGCCCAGGACTAGACGAGACCCAGTACTTC
TRBD2,.,TRBJ2-5,TRBV7-9,CASSAQGAGGHETQYF,TGTGCCAGCAGCGCGCAGGGAGCGGGGGGGCACGAGACCCAGTACTTC
.,.,TRBJ2-3,TRBV5-8,CASSSQPLTRADTQYF,TGTGCCAGCAGCTCCCAACCCCTTACGCGTGCAGATACGCAGTATTTT
.,.,TRBJ2-2,TRBV7-9,CASSSIWTVNTGELFF,TGTGCCAGCAGCTCGATCTGGACTGTGAACACCGGGGAGCTGTTTTTT
.,few,TRBJ1-6,TRBV5-5,CASSLVATLSNSPLHF,TGTGCCAGCAGCTTGGTGGCCACCCTCTCTAATTCACCCCTCCACTTT
TRBD1,.,TRBJ2-3,TRBV18,CASSATGGATDTQYF,TGTGCCAGCTCAGCAACAGGGGGCGCAACAGATACGCAGTATTTT
TRBD1,once,TRBJ1-5,TRBV18,CASSLGTGYSNQPQHF,TGTGCCAGCTCCCTTGGGACAGGTTATAGCAATCAGCCCCAGCATTTT
TRBD2,.,TRBJ2-2,TRBV7-8,CASSLRGANTGELFF,TGTGCCAGCAGCCTGCGGGGGGCGAACACCGGGGAGCTGTTTTTT
.,.,TRBJ2-7,TRBV5-1,CASSPQAGASYEQYF,TGCGCCAGCAGCCCCCAAGCGGGCGCTTCCTACGAGCAGTACTTC
.,.,TRBJ1-6,TRBV6-1,CASSGQVNSPLHF,TGTGCCAGCAGTGGGCAGGTTAATTCACCCCTCCACTTT